The 23 T cell receptor beta chains listed next were all sequenced from one sample in a study of blood T cells in healthy people across ages. A sample-barcoded 5' primer and a J-beta primer mix were used in a second PCR of roughly 7 to 12 cycles. TCRdb recomputed calls from the 5' RACE reads with MiXCR, one row per CDR3 protein. The sample contains 980,000 or so distinct CDR3 sequences, about 48% of which appear only once. The material sequenced was blood. The receptors shown here come from a man aged 25 to 40 in good health.

The rearrangement joins TRBV20-1 to TRBJ2-1; the match to TRBD2 covers 10 bases. The CDR3 has 13 amino acids. The trim removed 4 bases at V and 12 bases at J, leaving 9 bases unmatched. CDR1 is DFQATT and CDR2 is SNEGSKA in the germline V gene (reference sequence). CDR3 coding DNA: TGCAGTGCTAAGCGGGAGGGCACAATGGGGCAGTTCTTC. This sequence encodes CSAKREGTMGQFF.

The chain couples TRBV7-2 to TRBJ1-1, with D maybe TRBD1 (6 bases). This CDR3 spans 18 amino acids. Germline values: CDR1 SGHTA, CDR2 FQGNSA. V lost 4 bases and J 3 bases, leaving 24 bases between the germline ends. CDR3: CASSSPGQTIFGDTEAFF. Here the CDR3 DNA reads TGTGCCAGCAGCTCACCGGGACAAACAATTTTCGGGGACACTGAAGCTTTCTTT. The variable domain in full, with the rest retrieved from reference TRBV7-2 and TRBJ1-1, is GAGVSQSPSNKVTEKGKDVELRCDPISGHTALYWYRQSLGQGLEFLIYFQGNSAPDKSGLPSDRFSAERTGGSVSTLTIQRTQQEDSAVYLCASSSPGQTIFGDTEAFFGQGTRLTVV.

The rearrangement uses TRBV20-1 and TRBJ1-1; the match to TRBD1 covers 7 bases. The CDR3 spans 14 residues. V lost 1 base and J lost 0; bases outside the gene matches: 2. Germline CDR1 and CDR2: DFQATT and SNEGSKA (reference sequence). The CDR3 protein is CSARGDRVNTEAFF. CDR3 in DNA: TGCAGTGCTAGAGGAGACAGGGTGAACACTGAAGCTTTCTTT.

V usage is TRBV29-1 and J usage is TRBJ2-7, with 9 bases lining up with TRBD1. In germline, CDR1 is SQVTM, CDR2 ANQGSEA. V gave up 4 bases and J gave up 5 bases; unmatched junction bases: 15. The CDR3 length is 16 residues. The CDR3 nucleotides read TGCAGCGTTGGAGGCCGGGACAGGGTGAATTTCGACGAGCAGTACTTC. It translates to CSVGGRDRVNFDEQYF.

This sequence joins TRBV5-8 and TRBJ2-7, with D possibly matching TRBD1 (5 bases). Looked up from germline, CDR1 is SGHTS and CDR2 is YDEGEE. This CDR3 region has 16 residues. Trimming left V 2 bases short and J 3 bases short, with 18 bases between. This chain's CDR3 is CASSFNGWGRLYEQYF. CDR3 sequence (DNA): TGTGCCAGCAGCTTCAACGGGTGGGGCAGACTCTACGAGCAGTACTTC.

This chain joins TRBV6-5 and TRBJ1-3, with D hard to call. V dropped 6 bases and J dropped 2 bases, with 8 bases sitting between them. CDR1 and CDR2 from the germline V gene are MNHEY and SVGAGI. The CDR3 consists of 13 residues. CDR3 DNA sequence: TGTGCCAGCAGCCTGCTACCTGGAAACACCATATATTTT. Translated, it gives CASSLLPGNTIYF.

This clonotype has only a few counts. This sequence joins TRBV10-3 and TRBJ2-3; D not certain. The CDR3 consists of 13 residues. Trimming took off 7 bases at V and 3 bases at J, with 11 bases between the two ends. CDR1 is ENHRY, CDR2 SYGVKD, per germline. CDR3 region: CAIKKDETDTQYF. Here the CDR3 DNA reads TGTGCCATCAAAAAGGACGAGACAGATACGCAGTATTTT.

The V call is TRBV4-2, the J call TRBJ2-2; D might be TRBD2 (5 bases). Per the germline V gene, CDR1 is LGHNA and CDR2 is YNFKEQ. Trimming shortened V by 8 bases and J by 1 base, and 8 bases separated the two germline ends. The CDR3 runs to 13 residues. The CDR3 nucleotides are TGTGCCAGCTTGGAGGTGAACACCGGGGAGCTGTTTTTT. Translated, it gives CASLEVNTGELFF.

This clonotype appeared a single time. A junction boundary mismatches the germline segment, possibly from a read error. This chain links TRBV12-3 or TRBV12-4 with TRBJ1-2; a weak D match, TRBD1 (6 bases). This CDR3 region has 14 residues. Here the CDR3 DNA reads TGTACCAGCAGTCTACCGGACAGTGGCTATGGCTACACCTTC. Encoded protein: CTSSLPDSGYGYTF.

Comment on this clonotype: One end of the junction is discordant with germline, which a read error may explain. The rearrangement uses TRBV28 and TRBJ2-5, with D perhaps TRBD2 (6 bases). The germline V gene has CDR1 MDHEN and CDR2 SYDVKM. This CDR3 contains 16 residues. The CDR3 loop is CVSSSPRGGLQETQYF. As DNA, the CDR3 is TGTGTCAGCAGTTCCCCCCGTGGAGGGCTCCAAGAGACCCAGTACTTC.

For the CDR3, the DNA is TGTGCCAGCAGCCGTTTGGGAGGGGATACGCAGTATTTT. Its translation: CASSRLGGDTQYF. The V and J genes are TRBV3-1 and TRBJ2-3, with 7 bases fitting TRBD2. The CDR3 consists of 13 residues. With 4 bases clipped from V and 6 bases from J, the junction kept 4 bases outside the gene matches. Germline assignment: CDR1 LGHDT and CDR2 YNNKEL (reference sequence).

This chain uses TRBV25-1 with TRBJ2-7; D is perhaps TRBD2 (5 bases). The germline CDR1 and CDR2 sequences are MGHDK and SYGVNS. The CDR3 contains 13 residues. The V gene lost 4 bases and the J gene lost 0 bases, with 7 bases spanning the gap. The CDR3 DNA follows: TGTGCCAGCAGTGGCGCGGGCTCCTACGAGCAGTACTTC. This gives the protein CASSGAGSYEQYF.

This rearrangement joins TRBV20-1 to TRBJ1-4, with 7 bases lining up with TRBD1. The V segment lost 2 bases and the J segment 5 bases; nucleotides outside the gene matches: 5. Per the germline V gene, CDR1 is DFQATT and CDR2 is SNEGSKA (reference sequence). CDR3 length: 14 residues. The CDR3 DNA follows: TGCAGTGCTAGAACCGGGACAGTGAATGAAAAACTGTTTTTT. This codes for CSARTGTVNEKLFF.

This clonotype was seen a handful of times. The V call is TRBV20-1, the J call TRBJ2-7; TRBD2 matches at 9 bases. Germline CDR1 reads DFQATT; CDR2 reads SNEGSKA (reference sequence). V shed 1 base and J 1 base; nucleotides not matched to a gene: 8. This CDR3 region has 16 residues. This chain's CDR3 is CSARVERGVRSYEQYF. DNA for the CDR3: TGCAGTGCTAGAGTAGAGCGGGGGGTCCGATCCTACGAGCAGTACTTC.

A note on this clonotype: At one end, the junction sequence differs from germline, possibly due to a read error. The chain is built from TRBV4-2 and TRBJ2-3; unclear D gene. Looked up from germline, CDR1 is LGHNA and CDR2 is YNFKEQ. The CDR3 is 13 amino acids. Here the CDR3 reads CASSKELIDTQYF. As DNA, the CDR3 is TGTGCCAGCAGCAAAGAACTCATAGATACGCAGTATTTT.

Comments on this clonotype: One junction end disagrees with the germline gene, perhaps due to a read error. This chain connects TRBV12-3 or TRBV12-4 to TRBJ2-3; maybe TRBD1 (6 bases). The CDR3 contains 13 residues. For the CDR3, the DNA is TGTGCCAGCAGAACGTTGGGGGCAGATGCGCAGTATTTT. It translates to CASRTLGADAQYF.

Concerning this clonotype itself: One end of the junction is discordant with germline, which a read error may explain. The chain carries TRBV28 and TRBJ2-7, with D maybe TRBD2 (5 bases). In germline, CDR1 is MDHEN, CDR2 SYDVKM. The CDR3 is made up of 16 amino acids. The CDR3 protein is CAGRNGRGSSYNEQYF. The DNA of the CDR3 is TGTGCCGGCAGAAATGGCCGGGGTTCCTCCTACAATGAGCAGTACTTC. The full variable domain, in which reference TRBV28 and TRBJ2-7 provide the parts outside the CDR3, is DVKVTQSSRYLVKRTGEKVFLECVQDMDHENMFWYRQDPGLGLRLIYFSYDVKMKEKGDIPEGYSVSREKKERFSLILESASTNQTSMYLCAGRNGRGSSYNEQYFGPGTRLTVT.

The chain joins TRBV29-1 to TRBJ1-1; D possibly corresponds to TRBD1 (5 bases). The CDR3 sequence is 13 residues long. CDR1 SQVTM and CDR2 ANQGSEA come from the germline V gene. With 7 bases removed from V and 1 base from J, the gap between germline ends came to 13 bases. For the CDR3, the DNA is TGCAGCGCGACCGGGGGGGGGAACACTGAAGCTTTCTTT. It specifies CSATGGGNTEAFF.

With respect to this clonotype: The germline gene is not matched at one end of the junction; a read error may be the cause. The CDR3 sequence is CAGSLTGPGNTEAFF. The CDR3 DNA reads TGTGCCGGCAGCCTCACCGGGCCGGGGAACACTGAAGCTTTCTTT. The V gene is TRBV14, the J gene TRBJ1-1; D is unresolved. There are 15 residues in the CDR3. Looked up from germline, CDR1 is SGHDN and CDR2 is FVKESK.

The rearrangement joins TRBV27 to TRBJ1-5, with D possibly matching TRBD1 (5 bases). This CDR3 is 15 amino acids long. V was shortened by 4 bases and J by 5 bases, with 15 bases between the two germline ends. Per the germline V gene, CDR1 is MNHEY and CDR2 is SMNVEV (reference sequence). CDR3 in DNA: TGTGCCAGCAGTTCCCCCCAACGGGGGGATCAGCCCCAGCATTTT. This sequence encodes CASSSPQRGDQPQHF.

This sequence joins TRBV3-1 and TRBJ1-2; 7 nucleotides agree with TRBD1. This CDR3 spans 19 amino acids. The germline V gene has CDR1 LGHDT and CDR2 YNNKEL (reference sequence). J was trimmed by 4 bases and V by 0 bases; bases with no gene match: 17. CDR3 sequence: CASSQDPRKQGWASYGYTF. The DNA of the CDR3 is TGTGCCAGCAGCCAAGATCCCCGGAAACAGGGGTGGGCCAGCTATGGCTACACCTTC.

This clonotype was detected only a few times. This sequence joins TRBV5-1 and TRBJ2-3, with 12 bases that match TRBD2. From germline, CDR1 is SGHRS and CDR2 YFSETQ. The CDR3 contains 16 residues. V shed 4 bases, J shed 4 bases, and the junction held 7 bases outside the gene matches. This CDR3 reads CASSLGLAGSADTQYF. The CDR3, as DNA: TGCGCCAGCAGCCTTGGACTAGCGGGGTCGGCAGATACGCAGTATTTT. The full variable domain, in which reference TRBV5-1 and TRBJ2-3 provide the parts outside the CDR3, is KAGVTQTPRYLIKTRGQQVTLSCSPISGHRSVSWYQQTPGQGLQFLFEYFSETQRNKGNFPGRFSGRQFSNSRSEMNVSTLELGDSALYLCASSLGLAGSADTQYFGPGTRLTVL.

This chain's CDR3 is CASSLRTGSKETQYF. The CDR3 DNA follows: TGTGCCAGCAGTCTACGGACAGGGTCAAAAGAGACCCAGTACTTC. This chain links TRBV6-2 or TRBV6-3 with TRBJ2-5, with 8 bases lining up with TRBD1. The germline CDR1 and CDR2 sequences are MNHEY and SVGEGT. The CDR3 is 15 residues long. The trim removed 5 bases at V and 3 bases at J, leaving 8 bases unmatched.